This T cell receptor beta chain was identified in a study of T cell repertoires in cytomegalovirus infection (dated by TCRdb to the late 2010s). At the level of the whole study: Because public TCR beta signatures pointed to carriage of CMV infection together with the matching HLA type, the HLA type of each donor mattered for the analysis.

This clonotype was observed a few times. Its antigen is unknown. The input lacks base qualities; no much larger clone sits a single base away. The germline V gene provides CDR1 SQVTM and CDR2 ANQGSEA. V lost 8 bases and J lost 6 bases, and the count of bases not matched to a germline gene is 11. From the cysteine up to the phenylalanine, the CDR3 has a length of 14 residues. Only the CDR3 portion is preserved as DNA: 42 bases, with reading frame beginning at the first base. The data were produced on an Illumina HiSeq 1500. TCRdb passed the public sequencing reads through fastp at Q25 and MiXCR, retaining productive beta sequences. Rows matching on CDR3 protein sequence are summarized as one entry with the most common DNA and genes. Present in this sample are 250,000 to 300,000 distinct CDR3 sequences, 20% to 30% of which were seen just once. The top ten clonotypes cover approximately 15% of the sample.

Results and caveats for the whole study, not just this receptor: Carriers of CMV infection plus the relevant HLA type were discriminated by the cumulative frequency of public TCR beta family members in the study cohort and in an independent roughly 340-donor cohort. In the ex vivo response, HLA-C-restricted CMV-specific TCR beta clonotypes were dominant, and in two of eight donors the single most frequent clonotype came from this HLA-C-restricted group.

This sequence was found in a human donor in good health (CMV status not recorded). Some clones in this sample may be carry-over from other donors' samples. The chain is encoded by TRBV29-1 joined to TRBJ2-1; 9 bases in between match TRBD2. The sequenced material came from PBMCs. DNA sequence: TGCAGCCTGGCAGCGACTAGCGGAATCAATGAGCAGTTCTTC. It encodes CSLAATSGINEQFF.